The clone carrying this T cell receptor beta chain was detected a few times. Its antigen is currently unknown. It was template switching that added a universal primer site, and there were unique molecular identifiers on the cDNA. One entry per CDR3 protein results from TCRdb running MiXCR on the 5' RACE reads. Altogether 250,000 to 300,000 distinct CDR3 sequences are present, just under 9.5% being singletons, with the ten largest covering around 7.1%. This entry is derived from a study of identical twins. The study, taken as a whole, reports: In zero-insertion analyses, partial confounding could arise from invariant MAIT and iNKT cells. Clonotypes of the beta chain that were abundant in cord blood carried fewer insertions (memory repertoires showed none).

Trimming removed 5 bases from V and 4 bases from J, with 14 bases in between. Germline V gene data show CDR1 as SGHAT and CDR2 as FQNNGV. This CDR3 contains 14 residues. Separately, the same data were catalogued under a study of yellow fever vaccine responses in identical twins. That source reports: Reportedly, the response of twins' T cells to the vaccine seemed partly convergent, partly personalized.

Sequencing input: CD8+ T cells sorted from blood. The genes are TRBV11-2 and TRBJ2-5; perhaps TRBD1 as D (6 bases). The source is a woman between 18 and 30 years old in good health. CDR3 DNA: TGTGCCAGCAGCGCCCGACAGGTTGGAGAGACCCAGTACTTC. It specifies CASSARQVGETQYF. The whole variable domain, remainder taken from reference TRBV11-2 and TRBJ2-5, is EAGVAQSPRYKIIEKRQSVAFWCNPISGHATLYWYQQILGQGPKLLIQFQNNGVVDDSQLPKDRFSAERLKGVDSTLKIQPAKLEDSAVYLCASSARQVGETQYFGPGTRLLVL.